This T cell receptor (beta chain) was observed in a study of identical twins. Broader study findings: Twin pairs' shared out-of-frame alpha sequences were enriched in low generation probability.

TCRdb redid the calling of the 5' RACE reads with MiXCR, one entry per CDR3 protein. The repertoire holds around 230,000 distinct CDR3 sequences, with over 5.5% as singletons. This clonotype has at least ten counts. Its antigen remains unknown. The CDR3 totals 13 residues. Trimming took off 4 bases at V and 0 bases at J, with 4 bases between the two ends. The same sample was also studied in work on T cells expressing NK-cell markers.

This TCR came from a woman between 18 and 30 years old in good health. The sequencing sample was made of CD8+ T cells sorted from blood. The J gene is TRBJ1-5, the V gene TRBV12-3 or TRBV12-4; D gene uncertain. The chain's CDR3 is CASSYASNQPQHF. CDR3 sequence (DNA): TGTGCCAGCAGTTATGCTAGCAATCAGCCCCAGCATTTT.